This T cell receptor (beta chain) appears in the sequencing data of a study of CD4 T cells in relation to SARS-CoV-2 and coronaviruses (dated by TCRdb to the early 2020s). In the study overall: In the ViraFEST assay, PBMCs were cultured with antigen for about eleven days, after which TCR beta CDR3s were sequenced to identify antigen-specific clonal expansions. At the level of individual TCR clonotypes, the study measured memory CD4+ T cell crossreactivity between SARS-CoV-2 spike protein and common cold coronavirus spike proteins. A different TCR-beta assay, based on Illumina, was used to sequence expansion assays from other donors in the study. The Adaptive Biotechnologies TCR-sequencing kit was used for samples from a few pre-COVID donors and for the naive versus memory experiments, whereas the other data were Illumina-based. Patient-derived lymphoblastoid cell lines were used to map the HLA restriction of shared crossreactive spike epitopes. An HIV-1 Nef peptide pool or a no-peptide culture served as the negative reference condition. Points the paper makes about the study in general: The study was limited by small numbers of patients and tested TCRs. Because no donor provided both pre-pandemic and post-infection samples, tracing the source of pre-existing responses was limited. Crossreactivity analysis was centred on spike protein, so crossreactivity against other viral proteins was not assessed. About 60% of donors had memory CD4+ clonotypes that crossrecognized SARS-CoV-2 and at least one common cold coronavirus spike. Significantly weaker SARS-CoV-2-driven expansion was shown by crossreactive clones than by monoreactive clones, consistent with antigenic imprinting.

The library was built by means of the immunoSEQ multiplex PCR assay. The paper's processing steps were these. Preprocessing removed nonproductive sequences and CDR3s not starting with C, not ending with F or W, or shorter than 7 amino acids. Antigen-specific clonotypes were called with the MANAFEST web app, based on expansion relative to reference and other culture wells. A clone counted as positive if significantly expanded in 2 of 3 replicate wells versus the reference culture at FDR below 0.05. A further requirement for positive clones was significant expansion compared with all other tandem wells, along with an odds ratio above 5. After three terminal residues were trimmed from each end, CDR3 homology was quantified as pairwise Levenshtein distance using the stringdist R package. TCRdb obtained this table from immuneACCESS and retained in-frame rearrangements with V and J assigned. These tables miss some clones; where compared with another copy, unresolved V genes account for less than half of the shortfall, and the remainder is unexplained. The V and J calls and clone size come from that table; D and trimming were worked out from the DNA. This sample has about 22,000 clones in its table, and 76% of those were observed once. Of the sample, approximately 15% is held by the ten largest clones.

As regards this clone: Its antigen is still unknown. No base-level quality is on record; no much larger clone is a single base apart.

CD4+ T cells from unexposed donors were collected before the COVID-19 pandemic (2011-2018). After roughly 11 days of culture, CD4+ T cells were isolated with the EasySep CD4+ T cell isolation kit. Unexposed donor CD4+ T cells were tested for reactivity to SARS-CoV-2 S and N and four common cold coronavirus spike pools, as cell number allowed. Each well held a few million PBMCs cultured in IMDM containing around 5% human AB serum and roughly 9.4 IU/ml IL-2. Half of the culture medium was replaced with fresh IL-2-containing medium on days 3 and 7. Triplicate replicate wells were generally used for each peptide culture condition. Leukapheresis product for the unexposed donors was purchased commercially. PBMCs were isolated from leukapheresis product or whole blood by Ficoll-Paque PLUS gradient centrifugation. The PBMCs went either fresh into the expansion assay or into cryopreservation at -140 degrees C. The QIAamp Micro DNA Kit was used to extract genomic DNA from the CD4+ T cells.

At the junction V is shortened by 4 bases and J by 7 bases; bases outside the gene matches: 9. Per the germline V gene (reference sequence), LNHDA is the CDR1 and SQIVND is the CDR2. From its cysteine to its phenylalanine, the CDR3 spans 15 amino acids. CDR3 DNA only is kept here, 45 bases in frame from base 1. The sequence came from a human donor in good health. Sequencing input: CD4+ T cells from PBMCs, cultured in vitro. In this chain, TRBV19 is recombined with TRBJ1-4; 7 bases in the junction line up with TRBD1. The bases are TGTGCCAGTAGTACAACGGCAGGGGGAGGTGAAAAACTGTTTTTT. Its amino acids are CASSTTAGGGEKLFF.